This passage covers 18 T cell receptor beta chains from one sample sequenced in a study of cytomegalovirus exposure and HLA in healthy donors. Primers included in the PCR were 60 Vbeta and 13 Jbeta primers. This table comes from immunoSEQ multiplex PCR, and its TCRdb copy is limited to in-frame clones, with some not included. The top ten clones hold about 10% of a sample with fewer than 150,000 clones, roughly 80% of them seen once. Sequenced: PBMCs. All receptors derive from a female donor in good health and CMV-seropositive.

The J gene is TRBJ2-2, the V gene TRBV7-2, with D possibly matching TRBD2 (5 bases). The CDR3 is made up of 16 amino acids. Trimming pared 5 bases from V and 5 bases from J, leaving 18 bases between. Germline lookup yields CDR1 SGHTA and CDR2 FQGNSA. The CDR3 DNA follows: TGTGCCAGCAGCCCTCCCACGGGGAAGGAAACCGGGGAGCTGTTTTTT. Encoded protein: CASSPPTGKETGELFF.

This chain links TRBV19 with TRBJ1-1, with a tentative D call TRBD1 (5 bases). Germline assignment: CDR1 LNHDA and CDR2 SQIVND (reference sequence). Trimming took off 5 bases at V and 0 bases at J, with 16 bases between the two ends. The CDR3 length is 16 residues. The DNA of the CDR3 is TGTGCCAGTAGTCCCCGGACAAACCTTTTGAACACTGAAGCTTTCTTT. This translates into CASSPRTNLLNTEAFF.

The chain links TRBV7-9 to TRBJ2-7, with 8 bases lining up with TRBD2. Germline trimming cut 3 bases from V and 3 bases from J; bases unmatched to any gene: 7. CDR1 SEHNR and CDR2 FQNEAQ come from the germline V gene (reference sequence). The CDR3 is 15 residues long. The DNA for the CDR3 is TGTGCCAGCAGCTTGTCCGGGGGGGGGTTCTACGAGCAGTACTTC. This codes for CASSLSGGGFYEQYF.

This clone was observed a single time. This chain joins TRBV5-4 and TRBJ1-2; D is unresolved. Germline loops: CDR1 SGHNT, CDR2 YYREEE (reference sequence). The length of the CDR3 is 12 residues. V lost 0 bases and J lost 7, with 7 bases in between. CDR3 nucleotide sequence: TGTGCCAGCAGCTTGGTAAACGGTGGCTACACCTTC. It yields the protein CASSLVNGGYTF.

This chain links TRBV30 with TRBJ2-3; D perhaps matches TRBD2 (5 bases). The CDR3 covers 13 residues. The V end was cut by 0 bases, the J end by 7 bases, with 11 bases between. Germline-derived CDR1 and CDR2 are GTSNPN and SVGIG (reference sequence). The CDR3 sequence is CAWSVPNGNTQYF. CDR3 nucleotides: TGTGCCTGGAGTGTACCAAACGGGAATACGCAGTATTTT.

The chain carries TRBV30 and TRBJ1-1, with D hard to call. The CDR3 consists of 15 residues. V was trimmed by 0 bases and J by 0 bases, leaving 11 bases between them. Germline lookup yields CDR1 GTSNPN and CDR2 SVGIG (reference sequence). CDR3 in DNA: TGTGCCTGGAGTGTACCGGCGGTGATGAACACTGAAGCTTTCTTT. Its translation: CAWSVPAVMNTEAFF.

This clone was seen just once. The CDR3 spells CASSFEGQGAYEQYF. The CDR3 DNA is TGTGCCAGCAGTTTTGAGGGACAGGGGGCTTACGAGCAGTACTTC. The chain is built from TRBV28 and TRBJ2-7, with 12 bases aligning to TRBD1. Looked up from germline, CDR1 is MDHEN and CDR2 is SYDVKM. The CDR3 runs 15 residues. The V gene end was trimmed by 3 bases and the J gene end by 4 bases; junction bases not matched to a gene: 4.

This clone was seen a handful of times. The chain employs TRBV10-1 and TRBJ2-5; D is perhaps TRBD1 (7 bases). CDR1 WNHNN and CDR2 SYGVQD come from the germline V gene (reference sequence). The germline V and J ends were trimmed by 2 bases and 5 bases, with 15 bases remaining between them. The CDR3 sequence is 15 residues long. CDR3: CASSETRGTRETQYF. The CDR3 DNA sequence: TGCGCCAGCAGTGAGACCAGGGGGACTCGGGAGACCCAGTACTTC.

The chain carries TRBV6-1 and TRBJ2-7; D may be TRBD1 (5 bases). This CDR3 contains 13 residues. Germline V CDR1 and CDR2: MNHNS, SASEGT. This CDR3 is CATSPGQTYEQYF. The CDR3 coding sequence is TGTGCTACTTCCCCAGGGCAGACCTACGAGCAGTACTTC.

The gene calls are TRBV29-1 and TRBJ1-1; no clear D. This CDR3 contains 13 residues. Germline CDR1 and CDR2: SQVTM and ANQGSEA. Trimming removed 4 bases at V and 3 bases at J, with 12 bases between. This CDR3 reads CSVVRWAHTEAFF. The CDR3 coding sequence is TGCAGCGTTGTTCGGTGGGCGCACACTGAAGCTTTCTTT.

The CDR3 loop reads CASSLWVGGATDNEQFF. The CDR3 DNA follows: TGTGCCAGCAGCTTATGGGTCGGGGGGGCTACTGACAATGAGCAGTTCTTC. This chain joins TRBV7-9 and TRBJ2-1, with 8 bases aligning to TRBD2. J was trimmed by 5 bases and V by 2 bases; bases with no gene match: 11. Looked up from germline, CDR1 is SEHNR and CDR2 is FQNEAQ (reference sequence). This CDR3 contains 17 residues.

This clone was observed a handful of times. Other DNA sequences from this sample encode an identical CDR3 as well. The chain is built from TRBV7-9 and TRBJ1-1, with TRBD1 identical over 7 bases. Unmatched junction bases numbered 5, after V lost 5 bases and J lost 2 bases. Germline V CDR1 and CDR2: SEHNR, FQNEAQ (reference sequence). CDR3 size: 14 residues. This CDR3 reads CASSLGTANTEAFF. The DNA of the CDR3 is TGTGCCAGCAGCCTGGGGACAGCTAACACTGAAGCTTTCTTT.

V gene TRBV2 combines with J gene TRBJ1-1; D not resolved. V gave up 2 bases and J gave up 8 bases, with 9 bases separating them. Germline V lookup: CDR1 SNHLY, CDR2 FYNNEI. The CDR3 consists of 12 residues. The CDR3 spells CASSENRGEAFF. The CDR3 DNA reads as TGTGCCAGCAGTGAAAACCGGGGAGAAGCTTTCTTT.

The genes are TRBV7-2 and TRBJ1-5; tentatively, D is TRBD1 (5 bases). The CDR3 spans 14 residues. With 4 bases removed from V and 4 bases from J, the gap between germline ends came to 11 bases. Germline lookup yields CDR1 SGHTA and CDR2 FQGNSA. CDR3 nucleotides: TGTGCCAGCAGCTCAGGGAAAGGGAATCAGCCCCAGCATTTT. Translated: CASSSGKGNQPQHF.

This clone was counted once. J is TRBJ2-3 and V is TRBV7-3, with 8 nucleotides matching TRBD1. The V and J ends lost 3 bases and 6 bases, in that order; junction bases with no gene match: 2. CDR3 length: 13 residues. Germline values: CDR1 SGHTA, CDR2 FQGTGA. The CDR3 is CASSFGQGDTQYF. CDR3 bases: TGTGCCAGCAGCTTTGGACAGGGTGATACGCAGTATTTT.

The chain has TRBV7-9 and TRBJ1-5; 7 nucleotides align to TRBD1. Unmatched junction bases numbered 6, after V lost 1 base and J lost 9 bases. The CDR3 is 14 residues long. Germline loops: CDR1 SEHNR, CDR2 FQNEAQ (reference sequence). The CDR3 is CASSLDRGSWPQHF. For the CDR3, the DNA is TGTGCCAGCAGCTTAGACAGGGGAAGTTGGCCCCAGCATTTT.

The V call is TRBV4-1, the J call TRBJ1-4, with 7 bases aligning to TRBD1. V was clipped by 3 bases and J by 5 bases; unmatched bases: 9. The CDR3 contains 16 residues. Germline CDR1 is MGHRA and CDR2 is YSYEKL. The CDR3 DNA follows: TGCGCCAGCAGCCAGGGTGTGACAGGGAGAAATGAAAAACTGTTTTTT. This gives the protein CASSQGVTGRNEKLFF.

The CDR3 loop reads CASSIGGAGEKLFF. For the CDR3, the DNA is TGTGCCAGTAGTATCGGGGGTGCGGGTGAAAAACTGTTTTTT. V usage is TRBV19 and J usage is TRBJ1-4, with a possible D match to TRBD1 (5 bases). The CDR3 has 14 residues. Germline CDR1 is LNHDA and CDR2 is SQIVND (reference sequence). Trimming stripped 3 bases from V and 7 bases from J, with 12 bases between.